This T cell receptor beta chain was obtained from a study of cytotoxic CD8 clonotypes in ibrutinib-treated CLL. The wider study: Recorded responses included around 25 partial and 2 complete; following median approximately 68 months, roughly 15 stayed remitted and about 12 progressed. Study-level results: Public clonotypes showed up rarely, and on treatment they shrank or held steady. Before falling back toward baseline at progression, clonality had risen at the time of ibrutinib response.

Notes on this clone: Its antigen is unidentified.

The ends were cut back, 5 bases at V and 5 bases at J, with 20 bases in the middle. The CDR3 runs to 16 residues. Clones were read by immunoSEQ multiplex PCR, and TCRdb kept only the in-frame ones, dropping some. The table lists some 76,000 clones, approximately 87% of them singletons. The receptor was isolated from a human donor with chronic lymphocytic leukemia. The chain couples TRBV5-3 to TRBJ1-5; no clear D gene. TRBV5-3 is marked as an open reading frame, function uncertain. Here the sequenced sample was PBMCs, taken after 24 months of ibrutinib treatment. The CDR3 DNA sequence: TGTGCCAGAAGTGAGGACCGGGAGAGGCACTATCAGCCCCAGCATTTT. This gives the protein CARSEDRERHYQPQHF.